The clone carrying this T cell receptor (beta chain) was detected only once. Generated by immunoSEQ multiplex PCR, the TCRdb table keeps only in-frame clones and is missing some. The sample includes roughly 42,000 clones, 90% of them seen just once. This entry belongs to a study of T cell changes during pregnancy in multiple sclerosis. This sequence originates from a female donor with multiple sclerosis, enrolled in a pregnancy study. This specimen consisted of CD8+ T cells from peripheral blood mononuclear cells, obtained in the third trimester of pregnancy.

The CDR3 sequence is CASSQKPDSPAYEQYF. CDR3 DNA: TGCGCCAGCAGCCAGAAACCGGACAGCCCCGCTTACGAGCAGTACTTC. The rearrangement uses TRBV4-1 and TRBJ2-7, with D perhaps matching TRBD1 (6 bases). From germline, CDR1 is MGHRA and CDR2 YSYEKL. The V end was cut by 3 bases, the J end by 4 bases, with 19 bases between. The CDR3 is 16 amino acids.